This TCR beta chain was captured by sequencing in a study of blood T cell repertoires in COVID-19. Study at large: Sites across the United States, Italy and Spain contributed samples from acute and convalescent COVID-19.

As handled by the study authors: Estimates of nucleated cell counts were drawn from the amplification of reference gene primers. Sequencing used immunoSEQ multiplex PCR; TCRdb keeps in-frame clones, though not all of them. V and J calls and clone size are as listed in that table; D and trimming were resolved from the DNA. The table records more than 95,000 clones, around four fifths of them present only once. The CDR3 extends over 15 amino acids. Germline values: CDR1 GTSNPN, CDR2 SVGIG (reference sequence). The junction had 11 bases not matched to a gene; V was cut back by 2 bases and J by 6 bases. This clonotype was obtained from a man aged 55 to 70 with acute or convalescent COVID-19. This chain uses TRBV30 with TRBJ2-7, with 9 nucleotides matching TRBD1. The sequenced material came from peripheral blood. DNA of the CDR3: TGTGCCTGGAGTCGCGCTGGGACAGGGAGGGGCGAGCAGTACTTC. It yields the protein CAWSRAGTGRGEQYF.